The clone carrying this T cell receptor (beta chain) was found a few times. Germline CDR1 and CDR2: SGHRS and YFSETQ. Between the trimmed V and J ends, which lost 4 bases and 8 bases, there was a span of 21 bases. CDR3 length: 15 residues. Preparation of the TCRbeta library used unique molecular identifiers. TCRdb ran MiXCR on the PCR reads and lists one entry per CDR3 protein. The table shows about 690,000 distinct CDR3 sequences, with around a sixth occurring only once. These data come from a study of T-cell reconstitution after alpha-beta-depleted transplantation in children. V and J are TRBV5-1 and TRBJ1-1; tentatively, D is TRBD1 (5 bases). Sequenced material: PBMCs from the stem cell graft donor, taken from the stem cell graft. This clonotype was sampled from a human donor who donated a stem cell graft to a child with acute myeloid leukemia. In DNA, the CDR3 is TGCGCCAGCAGCCGGGTCCAGGGTGAACGTATCGAAGCTTTCTTT. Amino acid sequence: CASSRVQGERIEAFF.